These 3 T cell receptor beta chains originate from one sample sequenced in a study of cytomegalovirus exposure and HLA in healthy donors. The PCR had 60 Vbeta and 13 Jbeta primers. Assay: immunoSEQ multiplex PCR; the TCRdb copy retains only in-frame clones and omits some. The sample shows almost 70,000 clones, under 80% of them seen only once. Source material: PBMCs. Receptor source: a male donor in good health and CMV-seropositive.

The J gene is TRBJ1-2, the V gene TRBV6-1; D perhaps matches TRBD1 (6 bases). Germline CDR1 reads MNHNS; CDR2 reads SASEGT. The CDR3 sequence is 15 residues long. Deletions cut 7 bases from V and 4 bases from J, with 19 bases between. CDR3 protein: CASTFGGGAAYGYTF. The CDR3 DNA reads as TGTGCCAGCACGTTTGGGGGGGGCGCCGCCTATGGCTACACCTTC.

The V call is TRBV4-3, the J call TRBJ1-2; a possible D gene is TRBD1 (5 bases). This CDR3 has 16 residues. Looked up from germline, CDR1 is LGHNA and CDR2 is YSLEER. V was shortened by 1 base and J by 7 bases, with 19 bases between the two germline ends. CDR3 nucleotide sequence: TGCGCCAGCAGCCAAGGTCAGACAGTTACGAGCGCTGGCTACACCTTC. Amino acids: CASSQGQTVTSAGYTF.

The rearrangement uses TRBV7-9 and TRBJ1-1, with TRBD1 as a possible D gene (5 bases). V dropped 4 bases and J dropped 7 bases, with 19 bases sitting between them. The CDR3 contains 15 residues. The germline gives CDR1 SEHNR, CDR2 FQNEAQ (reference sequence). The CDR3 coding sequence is TGTGCCAGCAGCTCCATCGGGGGACCCGGCCTTGAAGCTTTCTTT. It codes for CASSSIGGPGLEAFF. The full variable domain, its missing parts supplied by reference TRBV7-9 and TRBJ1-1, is DTGVSQNPRHKITKRGQNVTFRCDPISEHNRLYWYRQTLGQGPEFLTYFQNEAQLEKSRLLSDRFSAERPKGSFSTLEIQRTEQGDSAMYLCASSSIGGPGLEAFFGQGTRLTVV.